The 5 T cell receptor beta chains below all came from one sample that was sequenced in a study of T cells in localized non-small cell lung cancer. The data were produced by immunoSEQ multiplex PCR, yet TCRdb's version contains in-frame clones alone and is incomplete. Counted here are tens of thousands of clones, about 88% occurring once; the ten biggest clones make up 6.5% to 9%. Source: peripheral blood, taken before any cancer treatment. These receptors all stem from a woman aged 18 to 55 with stage III lung adenocarcinoma.

V and J are TRBV19 and TRBJ2-7; D is unclear. The CDR3 contains 14 residues. CDR1 and CDR2 (germline): LNHDA, SQIVND (reference sequence). Trimming took 4 bases from V and 7 from J, leaving 17 bases between them. The CDR3 sequence: CASSTSGTVSEQYF. In DNA, the CDR3 is TGTGCCAGTAGTACCTCTGGAACCGTTTCTGAGCAGTACTTC.

This clone showed up just a few times. This chain connects TRBV5-1 to TRBJ1-5; D ambiguous. The germline V gene encodes CDR1 SGHRS and CDR2 YFSETQ. There are 13 residues in the CDR3. Trimming pared 0 bases from V and 7 bases from J, leaving 8 bases between. The CDR3 coding sequence is TGCGCCAGCAGCTTGGGGGATTACCAGCCCCAGCATTTT. Its translation: CASSLGDYQPQHF. The whole variable domain, remainder taken from reference TRBV5-1 and TRBJ1-5, is KAGVTQTPRYLIKTRGQQVTLSCSPISGHRSVSWYQQTPGQGLQFLFEYFSETQRNKGNFPGRFSGRQFSNSRSEMNVSTLELGDSALYLCASSLGDYQPQHFGDGTRLSIL.

This clone has more than one count but fewer than ten. In DNA, the CDR3 is TGTGCCAGCAGCCGACAGGGGGCGAACACTGAAGCTTTCTTT. This translates into CASSRQGANTEAFF. The chain has TRBV5-4 and TRBJ1-1, with 10 bases that match TRBD1. CDR3 length equals 14 residues. V gave up 4 bases and J gave up 1 base; unmatched junction bases: 1. Germline V gives CDR1 SGHNT, CDR2 YYREEE (reference sequence).

CDR3 in amino acids: CASSEGLSTEAFF. The CDR3 bases are TGTGCCAGCAGTGAAGGACTATCCACTGAAGCTTTCTTT. This chain links TRBV6-4 with TRBJ1-1; D unresolved. Germline lookup yields CDR1 MRHNA and CDR2 SNTAGT. The CDR3 runs 13 residues. V gave up 3 bases and J gave up 4 bases, with 9 bases separating them.

The count of this clone is one. This sequence joins TRBV7-3 and TRBJ1-2; D remains ambiguous. The CDR3 extends over 14 amino acids. The germline V gene encodes CDR1 SGHTA and CDR2 FQGTGA. Between the trimmed V and J ends, which lost 4 bases and 3 bases, there was a span of 12 bases. In DNA form, the CDR3 reads TGTGCCAGCAGCTCATGGTATGAGGACTATGGCTACACCTTC. Amino acids: CASSSWYEDYGYTF. The whole variable domain, remainder taken from reference TRBV7-3 and TRBJ1-2, is GAGVSQTPSNKVTEKGKYVELRCDPISGHTALYWYRQSLGQGPEFLIYFQGTGAADDSGLPNDRFFAVRPEGSVSTLKIQRTERGDSAVYLCASSSWYEDYGYTFGSGTRLTVV.